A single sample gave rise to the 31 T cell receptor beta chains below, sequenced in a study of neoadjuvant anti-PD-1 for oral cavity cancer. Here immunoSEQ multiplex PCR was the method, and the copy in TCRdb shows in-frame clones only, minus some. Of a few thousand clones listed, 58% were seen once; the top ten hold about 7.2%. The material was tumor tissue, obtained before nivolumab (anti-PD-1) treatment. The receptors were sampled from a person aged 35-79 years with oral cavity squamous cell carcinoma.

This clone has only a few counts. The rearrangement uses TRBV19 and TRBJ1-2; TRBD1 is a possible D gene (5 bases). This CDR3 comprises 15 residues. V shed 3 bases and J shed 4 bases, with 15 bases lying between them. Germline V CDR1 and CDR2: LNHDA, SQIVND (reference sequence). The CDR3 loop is CASSMDGAQGYGYTF. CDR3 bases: TGTGCCAGTAGTATGGACGGGGCGCAGGGCTATGGCTACACCTTC.

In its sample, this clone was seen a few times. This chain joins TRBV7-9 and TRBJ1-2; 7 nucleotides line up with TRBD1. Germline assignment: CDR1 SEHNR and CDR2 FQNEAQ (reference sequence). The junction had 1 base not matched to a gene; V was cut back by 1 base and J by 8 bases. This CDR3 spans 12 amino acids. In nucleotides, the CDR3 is TGTGCCAGCAGCTTAGGACAGGGCGGCTACACCTTC. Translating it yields CASSLGQGGYTF.

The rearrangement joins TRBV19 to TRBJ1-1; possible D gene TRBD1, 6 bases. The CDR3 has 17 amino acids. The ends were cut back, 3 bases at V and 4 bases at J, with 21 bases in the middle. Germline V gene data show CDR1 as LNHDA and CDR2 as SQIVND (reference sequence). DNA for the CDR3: TGTGCCAGTAGTATCAGCGGGACATCTAAATATGGCACTGAAGCTTTCTTT. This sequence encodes CASSISGTSKYGTEAFF.

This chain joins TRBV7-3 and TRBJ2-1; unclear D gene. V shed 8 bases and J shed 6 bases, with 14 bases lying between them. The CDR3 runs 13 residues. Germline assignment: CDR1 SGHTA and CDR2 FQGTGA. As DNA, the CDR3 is TGTGCCAGCTCGAGACCCAATTCCAATGAGCAGTTCTTC. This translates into CASSRPNSNEQFF.

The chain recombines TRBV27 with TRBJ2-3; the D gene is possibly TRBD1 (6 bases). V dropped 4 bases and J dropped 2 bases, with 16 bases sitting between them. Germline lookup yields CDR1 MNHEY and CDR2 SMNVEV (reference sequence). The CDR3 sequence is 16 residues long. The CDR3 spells CASSSGDRTYTDTQYF. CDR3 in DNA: TGTGCCAGCAGTTCGGGCGACAGGACTTACACAGATACGCAGTATTTT.

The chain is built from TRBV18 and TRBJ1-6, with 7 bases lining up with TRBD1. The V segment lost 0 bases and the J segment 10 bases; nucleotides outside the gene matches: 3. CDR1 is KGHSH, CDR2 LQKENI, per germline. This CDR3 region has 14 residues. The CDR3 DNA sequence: TGTGCCAGCTCACCACCAGGGGGCAAATCACCCCTCCACTTT. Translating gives CASSPPGGKSPLHF.

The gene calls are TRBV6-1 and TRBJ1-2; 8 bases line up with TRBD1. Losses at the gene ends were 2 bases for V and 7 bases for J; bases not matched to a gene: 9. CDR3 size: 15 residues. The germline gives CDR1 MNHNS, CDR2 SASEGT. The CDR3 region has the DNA TGTGCCAGCAGTGAACAACCCCAGGGGGCGATTGGCTACACCTTC. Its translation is CASSEQPQGAIGYTF.

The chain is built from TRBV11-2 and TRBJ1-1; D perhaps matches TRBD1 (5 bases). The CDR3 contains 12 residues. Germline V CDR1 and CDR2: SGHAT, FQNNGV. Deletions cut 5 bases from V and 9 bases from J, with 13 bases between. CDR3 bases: TGTGCCAGCAGCCCGGACACGGGGAAAGCTTTCTTT. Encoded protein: CASSPDTGKAFF.

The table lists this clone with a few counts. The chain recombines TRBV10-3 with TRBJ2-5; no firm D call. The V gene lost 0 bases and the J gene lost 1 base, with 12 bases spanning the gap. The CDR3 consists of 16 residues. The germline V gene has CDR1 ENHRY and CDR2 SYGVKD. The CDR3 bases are TGTGCCATCAGTGAGTCGATTGGGGTGGCCCAAGAGACCCAGTACTTC. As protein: CAISESIGVAQETQYF.

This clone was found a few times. This chain's CDR3 is CASSLVYQNTEAFF. The CDR3 DNA reads as TGCGCCAGCAGCTTGGTATACCAGAACACTGAAGCTTTCTTT. The genes are TRBV5-1 and TRBJ1-1; D is unresolved. CDR3 length: 14 residues. Trimming pared 0 bases from V and 1 base from J, leaving 7 bases between. Germline V lookup: CDR1 SGHRS, CDR2 YFSETQ. The variable domain in full, completed from reference TRBV5-1 and TRBJ1-1, reads KAGVTQTPRYLIKTRGQQVTLSCSPISGHRSVSWYQQTPGQGLQFLFEYFSETQRNKGNFPGRFSGRQFSNSRSEMNVSTLELGDSALYLCASSLVYQNTEAFFGQGTRLTVV.

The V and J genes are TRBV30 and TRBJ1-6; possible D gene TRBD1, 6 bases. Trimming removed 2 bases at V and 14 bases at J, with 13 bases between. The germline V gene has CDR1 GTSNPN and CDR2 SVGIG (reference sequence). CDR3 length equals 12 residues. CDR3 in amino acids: CAWSITGLTLHF. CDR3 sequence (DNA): TGTGCCTGGAGTATTACAGGGTTGACCCTCCACTTT. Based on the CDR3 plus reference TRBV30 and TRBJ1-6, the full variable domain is SQTIHQWPATLVQPVGSPLSLECTVEGTSNPNLYWYRQAAGRGLQLLFYSVGIGQISSEVPQNLSASRPQDRQFILSSKKLLLSDSGFYLCAWSITGLTLHFGNGTRLTVT.

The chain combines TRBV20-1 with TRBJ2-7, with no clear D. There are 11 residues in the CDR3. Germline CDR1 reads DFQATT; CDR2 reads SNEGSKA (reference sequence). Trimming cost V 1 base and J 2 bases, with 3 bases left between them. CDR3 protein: CSARVTYEQYF. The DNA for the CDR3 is TGCAGTGCTAGAGTTACCTACGAGCAGTACTTC.

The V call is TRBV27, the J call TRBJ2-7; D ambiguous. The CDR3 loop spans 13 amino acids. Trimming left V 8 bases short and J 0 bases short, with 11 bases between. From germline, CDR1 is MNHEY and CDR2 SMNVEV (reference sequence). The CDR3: CASVGFSSYEQYF. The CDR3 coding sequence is TGTGCCAGCGTAGGCTTCAGCTCCTACGAGCAGTACTTC.

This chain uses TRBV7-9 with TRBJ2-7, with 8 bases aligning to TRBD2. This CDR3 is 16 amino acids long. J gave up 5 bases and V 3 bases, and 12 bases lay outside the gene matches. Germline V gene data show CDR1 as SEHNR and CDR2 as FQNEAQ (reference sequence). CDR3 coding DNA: TGTGCCAGCAGCTTCAGGAGCGGGAGAAGTGGAGACGAGCAGTACTTC. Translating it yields CASSFRSGRSGDEQYF.

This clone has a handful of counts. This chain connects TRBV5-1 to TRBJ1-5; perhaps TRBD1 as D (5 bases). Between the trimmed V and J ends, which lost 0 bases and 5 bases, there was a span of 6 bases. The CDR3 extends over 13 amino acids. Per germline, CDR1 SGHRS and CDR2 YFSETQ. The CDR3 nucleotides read TGCGCCAGCAGCTTGGCGGGGGATCAGCCCCAGCATTTT. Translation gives CASSLAGDQPQHF.

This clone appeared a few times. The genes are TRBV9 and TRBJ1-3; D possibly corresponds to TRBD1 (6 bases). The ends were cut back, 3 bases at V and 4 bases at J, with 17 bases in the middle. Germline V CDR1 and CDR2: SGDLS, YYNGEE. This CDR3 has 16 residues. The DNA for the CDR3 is TGTGCCAGCAGCGCACGAGGGGGTTCTGCCGGAAACACCATATATTTT. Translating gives CASSARGGSAGNTIYF.

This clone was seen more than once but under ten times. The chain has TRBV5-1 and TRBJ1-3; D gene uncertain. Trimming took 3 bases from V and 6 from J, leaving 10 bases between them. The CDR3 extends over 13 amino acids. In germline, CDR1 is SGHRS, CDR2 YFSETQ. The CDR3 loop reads CASSSLGENTIYF. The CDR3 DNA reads TGCGCCAGCAGCTCCCTAGGTGAAAACACCATATATTTT.

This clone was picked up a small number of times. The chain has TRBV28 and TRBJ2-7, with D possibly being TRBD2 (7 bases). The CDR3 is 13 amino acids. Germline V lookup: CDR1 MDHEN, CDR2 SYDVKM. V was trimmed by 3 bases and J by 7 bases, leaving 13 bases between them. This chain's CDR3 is CASSLGGAWEQYF. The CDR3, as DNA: TGTGCCAGCAGTTTGGGGGGGGCTTGGGAGCAGTACTTC.

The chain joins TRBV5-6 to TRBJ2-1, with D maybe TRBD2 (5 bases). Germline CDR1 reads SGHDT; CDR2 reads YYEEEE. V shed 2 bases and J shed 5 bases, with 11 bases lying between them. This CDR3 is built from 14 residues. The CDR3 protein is CASSFPAAHNEQFF. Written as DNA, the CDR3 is TGTGCCAGCAGCTTCCCAGCGGCCCACAATGAGCAGTTCTTC.

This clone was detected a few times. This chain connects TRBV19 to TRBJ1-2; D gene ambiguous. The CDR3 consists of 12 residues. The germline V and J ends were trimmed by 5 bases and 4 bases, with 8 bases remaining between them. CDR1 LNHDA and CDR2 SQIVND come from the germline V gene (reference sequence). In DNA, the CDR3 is TGTGCCAGTAGTTTGAACACCTATGGCTACACCTTC. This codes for CASSLNTYGYTF.

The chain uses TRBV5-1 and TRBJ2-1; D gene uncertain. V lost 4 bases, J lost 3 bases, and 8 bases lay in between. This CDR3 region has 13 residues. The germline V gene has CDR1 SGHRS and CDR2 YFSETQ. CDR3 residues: CASSVSLYNEQFF. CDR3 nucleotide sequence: TGCGCCAGCAGCGTATCCCTCTACAATGAGCAGTTCTTC.

The CDR3 loop reads CASSPPGWGHDGYTF. The DNA of the CDR3 is TGTGCCAGCTCACCACCCGGATGGGGGCATGATGGCTACACCTTC. The chain uses TRBV18 and TRBJ1-2; perhaps TRBD1 as D (6 bases). This CDR3 has 15 amino acids. The germline V gene has CDR1 KGHSH and CDR2 LQKENI. V was cut by 0 bases and J by 6 bases, with 14 bases left in between.

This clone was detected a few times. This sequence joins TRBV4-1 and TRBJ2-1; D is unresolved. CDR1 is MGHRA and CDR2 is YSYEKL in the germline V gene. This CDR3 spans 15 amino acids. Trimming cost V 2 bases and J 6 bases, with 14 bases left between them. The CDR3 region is CASSQRLTGRNEQFF. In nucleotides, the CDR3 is TGCGCCAGCAGCCAACGCCTAACTGGACGCAATGAGCAGTTCTTC.

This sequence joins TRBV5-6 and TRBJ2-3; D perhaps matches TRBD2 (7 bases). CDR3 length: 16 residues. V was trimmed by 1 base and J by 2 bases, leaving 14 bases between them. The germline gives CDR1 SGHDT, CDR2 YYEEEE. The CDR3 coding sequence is TGTGCCAGCAGCTTGAAGGCGGGGGCCTACACAGATACGCAGTATTTT. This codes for CASSLKAGAYTDTQYF. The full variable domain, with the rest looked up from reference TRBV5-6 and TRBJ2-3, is DAGVTQSPTHLIKTRGQQVTLRCSPKSGHDTVSWYQQALGQGPQFIFQYYEEEERQRGNFPDRFSGHQFPNYSSELNVNALLLGDSALYLCASSLKAGAYTDTQYFGPGTRLTVL.

CDR3 amino acids: CASSSDRAGEQYF. The CDR3 coding sequence is TGTGCCAGTAGCTCCGACAGGGCCGGCGAGCAGTACTTC. V and J are TRBV19 and TRBJ2-7; 7 bases line up with TRBD1. V trimming: 6 bases; J trimming: 6 bases; junction bases outside the gene matches: 8. CDR1 and CDR2 (germline): LNHDA, SQIVND (reference sequence). CDR3 length equals 13 residues.

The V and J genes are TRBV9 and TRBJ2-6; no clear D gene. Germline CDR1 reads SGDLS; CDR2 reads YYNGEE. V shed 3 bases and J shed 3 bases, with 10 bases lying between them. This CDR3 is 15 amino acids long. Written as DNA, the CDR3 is TGTGCCAGCAGCGCCCTACCGGTTGGGGCCAACGTCCTGACTTTC. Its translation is CASSALPVGANVLTF.

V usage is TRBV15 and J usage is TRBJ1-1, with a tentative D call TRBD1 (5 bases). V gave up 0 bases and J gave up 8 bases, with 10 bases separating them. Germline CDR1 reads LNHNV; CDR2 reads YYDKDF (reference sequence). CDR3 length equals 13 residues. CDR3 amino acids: CATSRDGTGEAFF. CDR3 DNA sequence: TGTGCCACCAGCAGAGATGGGACGGGAGAAGCTTTCTTT.

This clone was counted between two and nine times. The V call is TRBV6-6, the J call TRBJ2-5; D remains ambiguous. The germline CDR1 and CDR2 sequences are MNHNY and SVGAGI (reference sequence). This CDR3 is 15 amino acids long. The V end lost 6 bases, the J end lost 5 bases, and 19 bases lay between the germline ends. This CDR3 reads CASSNHAGVMETQYF. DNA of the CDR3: TGTGCCAGCAGCAACCACGCCGGAGTCATGGAGACCCAGTACTTC.

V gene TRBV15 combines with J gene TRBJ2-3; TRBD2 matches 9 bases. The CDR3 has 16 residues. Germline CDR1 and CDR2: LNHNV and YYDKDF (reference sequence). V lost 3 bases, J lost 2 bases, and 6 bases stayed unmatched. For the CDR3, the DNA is TGTGCCACCAGCAGGGTTAGCGGGGGAGCCACAGATACGCAGTATTTT. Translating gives CATSRVSGGATDTQYF.

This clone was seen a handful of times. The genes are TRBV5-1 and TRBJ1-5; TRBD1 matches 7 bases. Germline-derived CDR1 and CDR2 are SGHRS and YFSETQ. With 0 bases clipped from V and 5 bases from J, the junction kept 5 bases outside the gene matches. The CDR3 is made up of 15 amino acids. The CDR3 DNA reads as TGCGCCAGCAGCTTGGTTCCAGGGGGGGATCAGCCCCAGCATTTT. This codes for CASSLVPGGDQPQHF.

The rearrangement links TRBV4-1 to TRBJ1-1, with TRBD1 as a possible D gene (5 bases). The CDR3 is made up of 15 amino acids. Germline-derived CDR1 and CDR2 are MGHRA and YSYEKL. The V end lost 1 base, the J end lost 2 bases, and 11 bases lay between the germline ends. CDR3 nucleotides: TGCGCCAGCAGCCAAGGGGTAGGGGTAAACACTGAAGCTTTCTTT. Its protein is CASSQGVGVNTEAFF.